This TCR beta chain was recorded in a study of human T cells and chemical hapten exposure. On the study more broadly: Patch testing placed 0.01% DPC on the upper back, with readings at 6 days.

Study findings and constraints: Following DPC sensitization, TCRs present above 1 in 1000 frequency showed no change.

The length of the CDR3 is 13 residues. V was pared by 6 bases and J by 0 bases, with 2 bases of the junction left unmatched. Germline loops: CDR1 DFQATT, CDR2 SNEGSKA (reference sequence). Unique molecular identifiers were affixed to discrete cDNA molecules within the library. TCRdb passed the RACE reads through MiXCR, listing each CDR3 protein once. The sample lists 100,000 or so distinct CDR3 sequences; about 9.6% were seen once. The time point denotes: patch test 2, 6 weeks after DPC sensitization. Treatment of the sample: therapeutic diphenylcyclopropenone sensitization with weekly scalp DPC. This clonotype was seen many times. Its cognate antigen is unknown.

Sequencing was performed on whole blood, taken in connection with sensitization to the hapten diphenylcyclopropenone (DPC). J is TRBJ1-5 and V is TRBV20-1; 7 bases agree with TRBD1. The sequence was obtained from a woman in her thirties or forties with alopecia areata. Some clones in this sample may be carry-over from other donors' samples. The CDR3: CSAYRGSNQPQHF. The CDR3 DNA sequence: TGCAGTGCCTACAGGGGTAGCAATCAGCCCCAGCATTTT.